These 9 T cell receptor beta chains originate from one sample sequenced in a study of OX40 agonist ivuxolimab in advanced cancers. Here immunoSEQ multiplex PCR was the method, and the copy in TCRdb shows in-frame clones only, minus some. This sample has 37,000 or so clones, with roughly 87% found just once. Sequenced here: CD4+ or CD8+ T cells sorted from blood, sampled in a trial of the OX40 agonist ivuxolimab. The receptors here all came from an adult with an advanced solid tumor such as melanoma, head and neck, liver or kidney cancer.

V is TRBV5-1 and J is TRBJ1-2; the D is unclear. The germline CDR1 and CDR2 sequences are SGHRS and YFSETQ. Trimming took 0 bases from V and 0 from J, leaving 6 bases between them. CDR3 length: 14 amino acids. The CDR3 protein is CASSLDEPNYGYTF. In nucleotides, the CDR3 is TGCGCCAGCAGCTTGGATGAGCCTAACTATGGCTACACCTTC.

J is TRBJ1-1 and V is TRBV11-2; weak D call: TRBD1 (5 bases). The CDR3 extends over 13 amino acids. The V end was cut by 5 bases, the J end by 5 bases, with 12 bases between. Germline-derived CDR1 and CDR2 are SGHAT and FQNNGV. The DNA of the CDR3 is TGTGCCAGCAGCGCTTATCGGGGGACTGAAGCTTTCTTT. Residues: CASSAYRGTEAFF.

The rearrangement joins TRBV19 to TRBJ2-7; a weak D match, TRBD2 (6 bases). The length of the CDR3 is 13 residues. V gave up 0 bases and J gave up 7 bases, with 10 bases separating them. Germline-derived CDR1 and CDR2 are LNHDA and SQIVND (reference sequence). The CDR3 here is CASSIDRGIEQYF. Here the CDR3 DNA reads TGTGCCAGTAGTATAGATCGGGGGATAGAGCAGTACTTC.

The chain recombines TRBV29-1 with TRBJ2-3, with D perhaps assigned TRBD1 or TRBD2 (6 bases each). Germline V gene data show CDR1 as SQVTM and CDR2 as ANQGSEA. The CDR3 runs to 14 residues. Between the trimmed V and J ends, which lost 1 base and 4 bases, there was a span of 12 bases. CDR3 residues: CSVEGGAAPDTQYF. DNA for the CDR3: TGCAGCGTTGAAGGGGGGGCGGCCCCAGATACGCAGTATTTT.

V gene TRBV19 combines with J gene TRBJ2-1; D is unclear. V was cut by 11 bases and J by 8 bases, with 19 bases left in between. Germline CDR1 is LNHDA and CDR2 is SQIVND (reference sequence). This CDR3 comprises 13 residues. CDR3 sequence: CACVPENKDEQFF. Written as DNA, the CDR3 is TGTGCCTGTGTACCGGAGAATAAGGATGAGCAGTTCTTC.

The rearrangement uses TRBV7-9 and TRBJ2-2; 8 bases map to TRBD1. Germline values: CDR1 SEHNR, CDR2 FQNEAQ (reference sequence). The ends lost 6 bases at V and 4 bases at J; junction bases unmatched: 4. This CDR3 has 14 residues. CDR3 DNA sequence: TGTGCCAGCAGGGCTCAGGGGGCCACCGGGGAGCTGTTTTTT. Translating gives CASRAQGATGELFF.

Here the CDR3 reads CASSISLDTEAFF. The CDR3, as DNA: TGTGCCAGTAGTATAAGTCTGGACACTGAAGCTTTCTTT. The chain employs TRBV19 and TRBJ1-1; D unclear. Germline loops: CDR1 LNHDA, CDR2 SQIVND (reference sequence). The CDR3 spans 13 residues. Trimming pared 2 bases from V and 3 bases from J, leaving 7 bases between.

CDR3 in DNA: TGCAGCGTTGAAGAGGGTACGGGGGGGGCCTACAATGAGCAGTTCTTC. Translated, it gives CSVEEGTGGAYNEQFF. The chain joins TRBV29-1 to TRBJ2-1; TRBD2 aligns across 8 bases. The CDR3 totals 16 residues. V lost 0 bases, J lost 2 bases, and 6 bases stayed unmatched. Germline assignment: CDR1 SQVTM and CDR2 ANQGSEA.

The rearrangement links TRBV18 to TRBJ2-3; 7 bases fit TRBD1. With 3 bases clipped from V and 6 bases from J, the junction kept 12 bases outside the gene matches. This CDR3 contains 16 residues. Per germline, CDR1 KGHSH and CDR2 LQKENI. CDR3 nucleotide sequence: TGTGCCAGCTCACCTACGGACAGGAGCCGGAGCGATACGCAGTATTTT. Protein product: CASSPTDRSRSDTQYF.